The clone carrying this T cell receptor (beta chain) was seen at least ten times. As yet, its antigen is unknown. With molecular barcodes, quantitative 5'-RACE was used to make the TCR beta libraries. TCRdb reanalysed the 5' RACE reads using MiXCR and keeps one entry per CDR3 protein. This sample has around 150,000 distinct CDR3 sequences; about 6.7% occur once, and the top ten carry about an eighth. These data are taken from a study of CD8 T cells in ankylosing spondylitis. Regarding the study as a whole: Characteristic of ankylosing spondylitis blood, it appeared, was a TCR beta motif comprising about eight highly homologous variants. Relatively scarce in peripheral blood, disease-linked clones were CD8+. Significant enrichment of disease-linked clones was reportedly seen in matched ankylosing spondylitis synovial fluid.

Losses at the gene ends were 4 bases for V and 4 bases for J; bases not matched to a gene: 5. The CDR3 loop spans 15 amino acids. The V gene's germline CDR1 is ENHRY and CDR2 SYGVKD. The clonotype originates from a female donor with ankylosing spondylitis or in good health (not recorded which). V is TRBV10-3 and J is TRBJ2-5, with 11 bases that match TRBD2. Sequencing was carried out using blood, either unsorted or a sorted T cell fraction (not recorded which). In DNA, the CDR3 is TGTGCCATCAGTGCGTCGACTAGCGGGGTAGAGACCCAGTACTTC. Translated, it gives CAISASTSGVETQYF.